These 20 T cell receptor beta chains were sequenced from one sample in a study of technical replicates of blood from several donors. Sequenced by immunoSEQ multiplex PCR; TCRdb stores in-frame clones only, minus some. The sample shows about 75,000 clones, 97% of them seen only once. Sequenced: T cells isolated from PBMCs. Receptors were obtained from a human donor in good health.

The gene calls are TRBV29-1 and TRBJ1-2; D remains ambiguous. V lost 0 bases, J lost 4 bases, and 9 bases lay in between. The CDR3 is made up of 13 amino acids. Germline V gives CDR1 SQVTM, CDR2 ANQGSEA. The CDR3 nucleotides read TGCAGCGTTGAAGAGGGCCTGAGCTATGGCTACACCTTC. Protein product: CSVEEGLSYGYTF.

This clone came up once. The genes are TRBV15 and TRBJ2-2; weak D call: TRBD1 (6 bases). V shed 1 base and J shed 3 bases, with 9 bases lying between them. Germline V lookup: CDR1 LNHNV, CDR2 YYDKDF (reference sequence). This CDR3 has 15 residues. The CDR3 region has the DNA TGTGCCACCAGCAGAGGCAGGGGAGACACCGGGGAGCTGTTTTTT. As protein: CATSRGRGDTGELFF. Based on the CDR3 plus reference TRBV15 and TRBJ2-2, the full variable domain is DAMVIQNPRYQVTQFGKPVTLSCSQTLNHNVMYWYQQKSSQAPKLLFHYYDKDFNNEADTPDNFQSRRPNTSFCFLDIRSPGLGDTAMYLCATSRGRGDTGELFFGEGSRLTVL.

This clone was found once. The V and J genes are TRBV29-1 and TRBJ2-7, with 9 bases aligning to TRBD1. V was pared by 6 bases and J by 3 bases, with 6 bases of the junction left unmatched. Germline CDR1 is SQVTM and CDR2 is ANQGSEA. This CDR3 comprises 13 residues. DNA of the CDR3: TGCAGCGTAAGGACAGGGGAAGACTACGAGCAGTACTTC. The encoded protein is CSVRTGEDYEQYF.

This sequence joins TRBV7-2 and TRBJ2-7, with TRBD1 as a possible D gene (6 bases). CDR1 and CDR2 (germline): SGHTA, FQGNSA. V shed 2 bases and J shed 6 bases, with 11 bases lying between them. CDR3 length: 13 amino acids. The CDR3 reads CASSLRSGVEQYF. The CDR3 DNA reads TGTGCCAGCAGCTTACGATCAGGGGTCGAGCAGTACTTC.

J is TRBJ1-5 and V is TRBV7-9; 7 nucleotides align to TRBD1. V shed 5 bases, J shed 1 base, and the junction held 8 bases outside the gene matches. CDR3 length: 16 amino acids. The germline gives CDR1 SEHNR, CDR2 FQNEAQ (reference sequence). The CDR3 loop reads CASSPQQGTSNQPQHF. The CDR3 nucleotides read TGTGCCAGCAGCCCTCAACAGGGGACAAGCAATCAGCCCCAGCATTTT.

The CDR3 region is CAWSVSGETQYF. In nucleotides, the CDR3 is TGTGCCTGGAGTGTGAGCGGAGAGACCCAGTACTTC. This sequence joins TRBV30 and TRBJ2-5, with D possibly matching TRBD2 (5 bases). Germline CDR1 reads GTSNPN; CDR2 reads SVGIG (reference sequence). The V end lost 0 bases, the J end lost 4 bases, and 6 bases lay between the germline ends. CDR3 length: 12 amino acids.

The chain has TRBV2 and TRBJ2-1, with TRBD2 matching 8 bases. Germline loops: CDR1 SNHLY, CDR2 FYNNEI. There are 17 residues in the CDR3. The junction had 6 bases not matched to a gene; V was cut back by 0 bases and J by 2 bases. The CDR3 DNA is TGTGCCAGCAGTGAAGCTAGCGGGATTGGCACCTACAATGAGCAGTTCTTC. The encoded protein is CASSEASGIGTYNEQFF.

The chain links TRBV5-6 to TRBJ1-2; D unclear. The V gene's germline CDR1 is SGHDT and CDR2 YYEEEE. V was cut by 3 bases and J by 7 bases, with 10 bases left in between. There are 12 residues in the CDR3. The CDR3 DNA sequence: TGTGCCAGCAGCTATGGAGGGCCTGGCTACACCTTC. Residues: CASSYGGPGYTF. The complete variable domain, with remaining parts taken from reference TRBV5-6 and TRBJ1-2, reads DAGVTQSPTHLIKTRGQQVTLRCSPKSGHDTVSWYQQALGQGPQFIFQYYEEEERQRGNFPDRFSGHQFPNYSSELNVNALLLGDSALYLCASSYGGPGYTFGSGTRLTVV.

The chain combines TRBV19 with TRBJ2-5; tentative D call: TRBD2 (6 bases). Germline CDR1 LNHDA, CDR2 SQIVND (reference sequence). This CDR3 is 13 amino acids long. DNA of the CDR3: TGTGTAATATACCGGGACTTAAAAGAGACCCAGTACTTC. It encodes CVIYRDLKETQYF.

The rearrangement joins TRBV5-1 to TRBJ2-7; no reliable D call. The V gene lost 3 bases and the J gene lost 9 bases, with 10 bases spanning the gap. The CDR3 extends over 11 amino acids. Germline CDR1 reads SGHRS; CDR2 reads YFSETQ. The CDR3 DNA follows: TGCGCCAGCAGCTCTGGCATTGGGCAGTACTTC. It encodes CASSSGIGQYF.

The gene calls are TRBV18 and TRBJ2-7; 7 bases agree with TRBD1. CDR1 and CDR2 from the germline V gene are KGHSH and LQKENI. The CDR3 has 16 residues. The ends lost 1 base at V and 2 bases at J; junction bases unmatched: 8. The CDR3 sequence: CASSPLRTGSAYEQYF. The CDR3 DNA reads TGTGCCAGCTCACCACTACGGACAGGATCGGCCTACGAGCAGTACTTC.

The rearrangement uses TRBV19 and TRBJ1-2, with D perhaps TRBD1 (6 bases). Trimming pared 9 bases from V and 3 bases from J, leaving 14 bases between. The CDR3 length is 13 residues. CDR1 LNHDA and CDR2 SQIVND come from the germline V gene (reference sequence). CDR3 sequence reads: CASRITGYYGYTF. For the CDR3, the DNA is TGTGCCAGCCGCATTACAGGGTACTATGGCTACACCTTC.

CDR3 sequence reads: CASSPEREADNEQFF. CDR3 DNA sequence: TGTGCCAGTAGTCCGGAGCGGGAGGCGGACAATGAGCAGTTCTTC. This chain uses TRBV19 with TRBJ2-1; 9 nucleotides align to TRBD2. The V segment lost 5 bases and the J segment 5 bases; nucleotides outside the gene matches: 7. This CDR3 has 15 residues. The germline CDR1 and CDR2 sequences are LNHDA and SQIVND (reference sequence).

This clone was recorded once. The gene calls are TRBV10-3 and TRBJ2-7, with 7 bases that match TRBD2. CDR1 is ENHRY, CDR2 SYGVKD, per germline. The junction had 4 bases not matched to a gene; V was cut back by 2 bases and J by 3 bases. CDR3 length: 14 residues. The CDR3 loop is CAISEQAGIYEQYF. The CDR3, as DNA: TGTGCCATCAGTGAGCAAGCGGGAATCTACGAGCAGTACTTC.

CDR3 coding DNA: TGTGCCAGCAGTGAGGTGGAGGCATACGAGCAGTACTTC. It is translated as CASSEVEAYEQYF. The V call is TRBV2, the J call TRBJ2-7; possible D gene TRBD2, 5 bases. CDR1 and CDR2 from the germline V gene are SNHLY and FYNNEI. Trimming cost V 3 bases and J 4 bases, with 10 bases left between them. This CDR3 contains 13 residues.

The V and J genes are TRBV7-3 and TRBJ2-3; no clear D. CDR1 is SGHTA and CDR2 is FQGTGA in the germline V gene. This CDR3 is built from 13 residues. Trimming took off 5 bases at V and 3 bases at J, with 9 bases between the two ends. The CDR3 region has the DNA TGTGCCAGCAGCCCACCAGGAACAGATACGCAGTATTTT. It codes for CASSPPGTDTQYF. Complete variable domain (other parts from reference TRBV7-3 and TRBJ2-3): GAGVSQTPSNKVTEKGKYVELRCDPISGHTALYWYRQSLGQGPEFLIYFQGTGAADDSGLPNDRFFAVRPEGSVSTLKIQRTERGDSAVYLCASSPPGTDTQYFGPGTRLTVL.

The chain combines TRBV9 with TRBJ1-2; D call uncertain. V lost 0 bases to trimming and J lost 0 bases, with 9 bases between them. The length of the CDR3 is 15 residues. Germline V gene sequence: CDR1 SGDLS, CDR2 YYNGEE. CDR3 bases: TGTGCCAGCAGCGTAGGGACGGGAGCTAACTATGGCTACACCTTC. Its translation is CASSVGTGANYGYTF.

This rearrangement joins TRBV7-2 to TRBJ2-7, with 10 bases fitting TRBD1. The germline gives CDR1 SGHTA, CDR2 FQGNSA. The ends lost 5 bases at V and 4 bases at J; junction bases unmatched: 8. The CDR3 spans 15 residues. CDR3 DNA: TGTGCCAGCAGCGTCCTGACAGGGGGCGGATACGAGCAGTACTTC. Protein product: CASSVLTGGGYEQYF.

The chain is built from TRBV27 and TRBJ2-3; no reliable D call. Trimming left V 3 bases short and J 4 bases short, with 8 bases between. The CDR3 is 13 residues long. The germline V gene encodes CDR1 MNHEY and CDR2 SMNVEV (reference sequence). CDR3 sequence (DNA): TGTGCCAGCAGTTTGCTAGTCGCAGATACGCAGTATTTT. Translated, it gives CASSLLVADTQYF.

V gene TRBV7-8 combines with J gene TRBJ2-1; D gene ambiguous. The V end lost 5 bases, the J end lost 9 bases, and 5 bases lay between the germline ends. The CDR3 has 10 residues. Germline-derived CDR1 and CDR2 are SGHVS and FQNEAQ. The CDR3 region is CASSPREQFF. The CDR3 DNA reads as TGTGCCAGCAGCCCCCGTGAGCAGTTCTTC.